These 11 T cell receptor beta chains originate from one sample sequenced in a study of T cell responses to AZD1222 COVID-19 vaccine. Clones were sequenced by immunoSEQ multiplex PCR, and TCRdb holds only the in-frame ones, with some missing. The repertoire has approximately 56,000 clones, 80% to 90% of them found once; the top ten carry over 12%. The sequences come from peripheral blood, collected on day 0 of AZD1222 vaccination. These receptor sequences come from an adult in good health.

This clone was picked up a small number of times. This chain connects TRBV20-1 to TRBJ2-3; 8 bases are a match to TRBD1. Per germline, CDR1 DFQATT and CDR2 SNEGSKA (reference sequence). This CDR3 has 18 amino acids. Unmatched junction bases numbered 16, after V lost 3 bases and J lost 2 bases. The CDR3 region has the DNA TGCAGTGCTAGTCAGGACAGGGTCCTATCCCACACCACAGATACGCAGTATTTT. Its translation: CSASQDRVLSHTTDTQYF.

A few counts support this clone. This sequence joins TRBV4-1 and TRBJ2-7; D remains ambiguous. Germline assignment: CDR1 MGHRA and CDR2 YSYEKL. V lost 1 base and J lost 6, with 13 bases in between. CDR3 length: 14 amino acids. CDR3 amino acids: CASSQGHSLGEQYF. As DNA, the CDR3 is TGCGCCAGCAGCCAAGGGCACAGCCTGGGCGAGCAGTACTTC.

The rearrangement joins TRBV12-3 or TRBV12-4 to TRBJ1-3; D gene unclear. Trimming removed 9 bases from V and 4 bases from J, with 7 bases in between. The CDR3 loop spans 11 amino acids. CDR3 residues: CARRVGNTIYF. CDR3 nucleotide sequence: TGTGCCAGGAGGGTAGGAAACACCATATATTTT.

The rearrangement links TRBV5-1 to TRBJ1-2; D unclear. The germline gives CDR1 SGHRS, CDR2 YFSETQ. The CDR3 has 13 residues. The ends were cut back, 5 bases at V and 8 bases at J, with 16 bases in the middle. The CDR3 here is CASSNPSSGGYTF. The CDR3 bases are TGCGCCAGCAGTAATCCGTCATCAGGAGGCTACACCTTC.

The genes are TRBV7-9 and TRBJ1-2, with 9 positions matching TRBD1. This CDR3 is 15 amino acids long. J was trimmed by 1 base and V by 6 bases; bases with no gene match: 6. Germline V gene data show CDR1 as SEHNR and CDR2 as FQNEAQ (reference sequence). The CDR3 here is CASRQDRGHNYGYTF. The CDR3 DNA reads TGTGCCAGCAGACAGGACAGGGGCCATAACTATGGCTACACCTTC.

In its sample, this clone was seen a few times. The chain combines TRBV30 with TRBJ2-6; possible D gene TRBD1, 6 bases. The CDR3 consists of 15 residues. Trimming took off 2 bases at V and 1 base at J, with 9 bases between the two ends. Germline assignment: CDR1 GTSNPN and CDR2 SVGIG (reference sequence). The DNA for the CDR3 is TGTGCCTGGAGTCGAGGGGGATCTGGGGCCAACGTCCTGACTTTC. This sequence encodes CAWSRGGSGANVLTF.

The chain couples TRBV5-1 to TRBJ1-2, with TRBD1 matching over 10 bases. V was pared by 4 bases and J by 2 bases, with 5 bases of the junction left unmatched. The CDR3 is 15 residues long. Germline values: CDR1 SGHRS, CDR2 YFSETQ. This CDR3 reads CASSRTGGGNYGYTF. The CDR3 DNA reads TGCGCCAGCAGCAGGACAGGGGGAGGAAACTATGGCTACACCTTC.

J is TRBJ2-2 and V is TRBV28; TRBD1 is a possible D gene (5 bases). The CDR3 covers 14 residues. V lost 5 bases and J 7 bases, leaving 14 bases between the germline ends. Germline V gene data show CDR1 as MDHEN and CDR2 as SYDVKM. In DNA form, the CDR3 reads TGTGCCAGCAGTGTAAACCTAGGGGTCGGGGAGCTGTTTTTT. Encoded protein: CASSVNLGVGELFF.

The V gene is TRBV29-1, the J gene TRBJ1-1, with D unclear. The CDR3 spans 13 residues. Germline assignment: CDR1 SQVTM and CDR2 ANQGSEA. V was shortened by 8 bases and J by 5 bases, with 18 bases between the two germline ends. This chain's CDR3 is CSSGSGVGTEAFF. CDR3 DNA: TGCAGCTCCGGGTCCGGGGTCGGGACTGAAGCTTTCTTT.

The chain joins TRBV5-4 to TRBJ1-1, with unresolved D. CDR1 and CDR2 (germline): SGHNT, YYREEE (reference sequence). The CDR3 is made up of 15 amino acids. V was cut by 3 bases and J by 0 bases, with 12 bases left in between. The CDR3 region is CASSSRTGLNTEAFF. The CDR3 DNA reads TGTGCCAGCAGCTCCCGGACGGGATTGAACACTGAAGCTTTCTTT.

The chain links TRBV2 to TRBJ1-2; no reliable D call. The V gene's germline CDR1 is SNHLY and CDR2 FYNNEI. Trimming left V 7 bases short and J 8 bases short, with 14 bases between. The CDR3 loop spans 12 amino acids. This CDR3 is CASKDGPGGYTF. In nucleotides, the CDR3 is TGTGCCAGCAAAGACGGGCCGGGCGGCTACACCTTC.